The entry below describes one TCR beta chain. This clone was recorded only once. Its antigen has not been determined. Per-base qualities were not stored, and no clone one base away is much larger. This sample is part of a study of neoadjuvant nivolumab and ipilimumab in lung cancer (dated by TCRdb to 2018 to 2021). Context from the whole study: Intravenous nivolumab was dosed at 3 mg/kg on days 1, 15 and 29, and in the combination arm ipilimumab 1 mg/kg was added on day 1 only. TCR repertoires were compared between pretherapy (baseline) peripheral blood and tumors resected at surgery after neoadjuvant immune checkpoint blockade. Seven patients had matched pretherapy and resected tumor pairs analyzed, with four treated with nivolumab and three with nivolumab plus ipilimumab. The primary trial endpoint was the major pathologic response (MPR) rate in the intention-to-treat population in each study arm. Of the 45 or so patients with operable NSCLC treated in the trial, 23 were randomized to nivolumab monotherapy and 21 to nivolumab plus ipilimumab. What the work shows at the level of the full study, not this receptor alone: A small number of samples underwent TCR sequencing. Pretherapy blood TCR richness correlated positively with richness in tumors resected after neoadjuvant therapy (Spearman R of about 0.82). From pretherapy to surgery, tumor T-cell richness and clonality went up in three of three dual-therapy tumors, versus only two of four nivolumab-treated tumors. There was no significant correlation between TCR clonality and pathologic tumor regression, and just a single major-pathologic-response sample was available for the clonality-regression analysis. Resected tumors had greater TCR richness and clonality than tumor-adjacent uninvolved lung, and increases were observed in more dual-therapy-treated tumors.

The library was made by the immunoSEQ multiplex PCR assay. Per the original workflow: Richness and clonality were used to summarize the repertoires, and clones that significantly expanded or contracted between pre- and post-therapy samples were identified. TCRdb's version of the immuneACCESS table is confined to in-frame rearrangements and falls short of the full clone set. An unresolved V gene accounts for under half of the shortfall where checked; the remainder is of unknown origin. V and J calls and clone size are copied from that table; D and trimming were computed from the DNA. A total of 25,000 to 30,000 clones appear in this sample, roughly 80% of them only once. Of the sample, about 8.1% is held by the ten largest clones. Sequences KGHSH (CDR1) and LQKENI (CDR2) are obtained from the germline V gene. V is reduced by 2 bases and J by 0 bases, leaving a spacing of 12 bases between them. The CDR3 numbers 16 residues from cysteine through phenylalanine. Only the CDR3 DNA stays, 48 bases, in frame from base 1.

Explained via the paper, the time point label denotes: at surgical resection after neoadjuvant nivolumab +/- ipilimumab. Samples were obtained from the phase 2 randomized NEOSTAR trial, in which neoadjuvant nivolumab or nivolumab plus ipilimumab followed by surgery was tested in operable NSCLC. Sequenced material: tumor tissue, taken after neoadjuvant nivolumab, alone or with ipilimumab, at or shortly before surgery. The chain is made from TRBV18 and TRBJ2-3; the D gene identity is not certain. This TCR came from an adult with non-small cell lung cancer. The sequenced DNA: TGTGCCAGCTCACCATCGGCAGGTACTAGCACAGATACGCAGTATTTT. This is translated as CASSPSAGTSTDTQYF.